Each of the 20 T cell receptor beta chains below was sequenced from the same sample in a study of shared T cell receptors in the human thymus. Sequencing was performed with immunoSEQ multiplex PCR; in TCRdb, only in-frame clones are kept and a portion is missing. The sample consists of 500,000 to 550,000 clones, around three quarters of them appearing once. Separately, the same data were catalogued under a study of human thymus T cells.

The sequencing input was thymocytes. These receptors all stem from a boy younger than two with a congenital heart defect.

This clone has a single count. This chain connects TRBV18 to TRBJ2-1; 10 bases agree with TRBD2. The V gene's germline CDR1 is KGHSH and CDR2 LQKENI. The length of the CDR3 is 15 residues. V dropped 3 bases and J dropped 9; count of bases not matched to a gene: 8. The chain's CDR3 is CASSPSSGSHVEQFF. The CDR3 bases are TGTGCCAGCTCACCCTCTAGCGGGAGTCACGTTGAGCAGTTCTTC. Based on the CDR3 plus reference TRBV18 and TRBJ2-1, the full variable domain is NAGVMQNPRHLVRRRGQEARLRCSPMKGHSHVYWYRQLPEEGLKFMVYLQKENIIDESGMPKERFSAEFPKEGPSILRIQQVVRGDSAAYFCASSPSSGSHVEQFFGPGTRLTVL.

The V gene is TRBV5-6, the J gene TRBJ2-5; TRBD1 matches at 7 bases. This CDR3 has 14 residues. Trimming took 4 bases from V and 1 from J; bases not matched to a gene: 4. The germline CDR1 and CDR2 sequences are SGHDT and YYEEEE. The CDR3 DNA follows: TGTGCCAGCAGCCCGGGGACAGCCCAAGAGACCCAGTACTTC. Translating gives CASSPGTAQETQYF.

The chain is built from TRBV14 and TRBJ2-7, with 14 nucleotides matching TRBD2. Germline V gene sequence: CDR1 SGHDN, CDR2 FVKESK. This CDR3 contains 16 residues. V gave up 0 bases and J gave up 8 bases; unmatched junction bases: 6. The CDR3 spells CASSQDGLAGGGKQYF. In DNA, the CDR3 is TGTGCCAGCAGCCAAGATGGACTAGCGGGGGGTGGTAAGCAGTACTTC.

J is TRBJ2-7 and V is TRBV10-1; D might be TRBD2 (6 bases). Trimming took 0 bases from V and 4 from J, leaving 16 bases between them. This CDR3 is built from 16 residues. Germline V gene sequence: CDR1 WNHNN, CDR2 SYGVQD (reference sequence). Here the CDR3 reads CASSESRERGKYEQYF. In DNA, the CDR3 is TGCGCCAGCAGTGAGTCCCGGGAGCGAGGGAAGTACGAGCAGTACTTC.

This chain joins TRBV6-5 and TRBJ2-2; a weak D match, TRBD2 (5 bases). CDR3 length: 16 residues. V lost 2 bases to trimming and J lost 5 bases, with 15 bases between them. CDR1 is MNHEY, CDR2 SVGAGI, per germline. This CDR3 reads CASSYGVGERTGELFF. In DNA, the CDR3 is TGTGCCAGCAGTTACGGGGTGGGAGAAAGAACCGGGGAGCTGTTTTTT.

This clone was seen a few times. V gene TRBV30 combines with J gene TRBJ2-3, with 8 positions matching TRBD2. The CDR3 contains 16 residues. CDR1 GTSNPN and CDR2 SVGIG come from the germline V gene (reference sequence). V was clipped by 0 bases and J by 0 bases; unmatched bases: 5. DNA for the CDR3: TGTGCCTGGAGTGTAACGACTAGCGTAAGCACAGATACGCAGTATTTT. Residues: CAWSVTTSVSTDTQYF.

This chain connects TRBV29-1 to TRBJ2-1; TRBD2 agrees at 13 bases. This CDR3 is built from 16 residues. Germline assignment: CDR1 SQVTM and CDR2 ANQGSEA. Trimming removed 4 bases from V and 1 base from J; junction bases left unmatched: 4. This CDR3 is CSVAETSGRSYNEQFF. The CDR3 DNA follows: TGCAGCGTTGCCGAGACTAGCGGGAGGTCCTACAATGAGCAGTTCTTC.

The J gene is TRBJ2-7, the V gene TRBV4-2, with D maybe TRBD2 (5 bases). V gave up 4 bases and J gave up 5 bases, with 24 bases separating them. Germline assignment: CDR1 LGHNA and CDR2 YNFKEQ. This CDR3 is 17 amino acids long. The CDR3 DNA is TGTGCCAGCAGCCCTCGCTCCAGGCGGGCCCCCCAGAACGAGCAGTACTTC. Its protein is CASSPRSRRAPQNEQYF.

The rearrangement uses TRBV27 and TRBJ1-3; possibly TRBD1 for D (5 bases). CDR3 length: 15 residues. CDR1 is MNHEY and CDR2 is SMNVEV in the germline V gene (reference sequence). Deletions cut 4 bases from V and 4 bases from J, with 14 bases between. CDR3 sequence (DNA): TGTGCCAGCAGTTCCCGACACGGACAAGGAAACACCATATATTTT. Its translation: CASSSRHGQGNTIYF.

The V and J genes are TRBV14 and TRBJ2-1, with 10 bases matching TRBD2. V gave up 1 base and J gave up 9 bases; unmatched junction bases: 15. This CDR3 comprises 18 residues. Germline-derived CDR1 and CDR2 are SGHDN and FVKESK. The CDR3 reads CASSQGVGYRTSGVEQFF. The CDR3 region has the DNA TGTGCCAGCAGCCAAGGGGTTGGGTATAGGACTAGCGGAGTTGAGCAGTTCTTC.

The CDR3 reads CASSRLAGGVSGANVLTF. DNA of the CDR3: TGTGCCAGCAGCCGTCTAGCGGGAGGGGTCTCTGGGGCCAACGTCCTGACTTTC. This chain links TRBV5-4 with TRBJ2-6; 12 bases are a match to TRBD2. The V segment lost 4 bases and the J segment 0 bases; nucleotides outside the gene matches: 5. The germline V gene encodes CDR1 SGHNT and CDR2 YYREEE (reference sequence). CDR3 length: 18 amino acids.

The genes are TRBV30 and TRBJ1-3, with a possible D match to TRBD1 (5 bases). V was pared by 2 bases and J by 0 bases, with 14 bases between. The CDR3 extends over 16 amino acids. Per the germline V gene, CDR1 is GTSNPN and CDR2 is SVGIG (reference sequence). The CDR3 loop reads CAWSQGTGISGNTIYF. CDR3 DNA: TGTGCCTGGAGTCAGGGTACAGGCATCTCTGGAAACACCATATATTTT.

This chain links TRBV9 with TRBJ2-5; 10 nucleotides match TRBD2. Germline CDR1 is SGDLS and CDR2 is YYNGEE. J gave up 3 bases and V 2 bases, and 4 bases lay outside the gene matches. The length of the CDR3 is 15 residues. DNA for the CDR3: TGTGCCAGCAGCGTTCTAGCGGGAGCGGAAGAGACCCAGTACTTC. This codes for CASSVLAGAEETQYF. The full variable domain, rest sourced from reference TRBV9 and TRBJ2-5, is DSGVTQTPKHLITATGQRVTLRCSPRSGDLSVYWYQQSLDQGLQFLIQYYNGEERAKGNILERFSAQQFPDLHSELNLSSLELGDSALYFCASSVLAGAEETQYFGPGTRLLVL.

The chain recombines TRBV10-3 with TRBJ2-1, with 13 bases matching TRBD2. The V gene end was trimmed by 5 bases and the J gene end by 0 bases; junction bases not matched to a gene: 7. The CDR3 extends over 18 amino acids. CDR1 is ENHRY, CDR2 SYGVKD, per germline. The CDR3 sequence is CAISTGTSGTSSYNEQFF. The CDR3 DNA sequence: TGTGCCATCAGTACCGGGACTAGCGGGACTAGCTCCTACAATGAGCAGTTCTTC.

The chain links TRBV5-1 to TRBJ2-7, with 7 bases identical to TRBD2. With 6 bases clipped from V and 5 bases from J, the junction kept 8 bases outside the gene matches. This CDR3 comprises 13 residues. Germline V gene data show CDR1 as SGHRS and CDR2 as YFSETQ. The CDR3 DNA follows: TGCGCCAGCAAGCCCAGGGAGGGCCACGAGCAGTACTTC. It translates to CASKPREGHEQYF.

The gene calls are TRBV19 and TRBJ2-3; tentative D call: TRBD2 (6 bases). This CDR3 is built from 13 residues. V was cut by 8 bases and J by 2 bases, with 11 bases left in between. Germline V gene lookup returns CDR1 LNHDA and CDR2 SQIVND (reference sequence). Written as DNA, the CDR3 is TGTGCCAGTCGGCGGGGTCACACAGATACGCAGTATTTT. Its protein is CASRRGHTDTQYF.

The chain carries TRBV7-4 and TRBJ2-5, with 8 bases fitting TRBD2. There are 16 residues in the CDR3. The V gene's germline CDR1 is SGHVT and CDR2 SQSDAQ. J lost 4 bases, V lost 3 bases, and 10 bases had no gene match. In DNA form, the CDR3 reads TGTGCCAGCAGCTTTTTACCGGGAGCGGGGGCAGAGACCCAGTACTTC. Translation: CASSFLPGAGAETQYF.

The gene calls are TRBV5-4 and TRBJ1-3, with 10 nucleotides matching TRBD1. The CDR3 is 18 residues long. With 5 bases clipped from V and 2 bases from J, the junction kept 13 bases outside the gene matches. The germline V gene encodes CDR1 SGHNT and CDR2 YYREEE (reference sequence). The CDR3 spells CASRIPGQGYRAGNTIYF. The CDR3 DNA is TGTGCCAGCAGGATCCCGGGACAGGGGTATAGGGCTGGAAACACCATATATTTT.

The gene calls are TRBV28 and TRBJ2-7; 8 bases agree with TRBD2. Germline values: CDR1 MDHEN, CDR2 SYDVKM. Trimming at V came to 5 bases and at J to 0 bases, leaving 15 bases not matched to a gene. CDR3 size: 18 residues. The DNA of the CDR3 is TGTGCCAGCAGTCCTCCGAGGCTAGCGGGCCTGAGCTCCTACGAGCAGTACTTC. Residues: CASSPPRLAGLSSYEQYF. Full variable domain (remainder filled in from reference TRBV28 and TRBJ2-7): DVKVTQSSRYLVKRTGEKVFLECVQDMDHENMFWYRQDPGLGLRLIYFSYDVKMKEKGDIPEGYSVSREKKERFSLILESASTNQTSMYLCASSPPRLAGLSSYEQYFGPGTRLTVT.

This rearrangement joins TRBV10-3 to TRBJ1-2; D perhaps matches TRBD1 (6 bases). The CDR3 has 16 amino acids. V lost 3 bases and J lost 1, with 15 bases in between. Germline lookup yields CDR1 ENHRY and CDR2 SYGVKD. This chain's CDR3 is CAISDPPGHHNYGYTF. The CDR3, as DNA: TGTGCCATCAGTGACCCTCCGGGACACCATAACTATGGCTACACCTTC.